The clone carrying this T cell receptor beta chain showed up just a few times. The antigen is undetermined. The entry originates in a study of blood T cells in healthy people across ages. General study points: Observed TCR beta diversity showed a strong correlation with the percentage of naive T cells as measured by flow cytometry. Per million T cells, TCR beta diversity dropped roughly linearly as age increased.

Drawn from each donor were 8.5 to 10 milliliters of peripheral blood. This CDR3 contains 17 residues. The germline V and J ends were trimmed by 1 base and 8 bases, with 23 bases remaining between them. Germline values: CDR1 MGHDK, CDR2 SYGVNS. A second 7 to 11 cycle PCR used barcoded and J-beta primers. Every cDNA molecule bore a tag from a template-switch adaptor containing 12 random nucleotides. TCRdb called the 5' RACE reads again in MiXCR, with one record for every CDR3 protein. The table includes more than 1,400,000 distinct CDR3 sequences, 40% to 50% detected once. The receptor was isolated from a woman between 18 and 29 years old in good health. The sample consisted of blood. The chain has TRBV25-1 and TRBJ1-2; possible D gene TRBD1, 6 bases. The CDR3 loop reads CASSESSRVTGRGGYTF. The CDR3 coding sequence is TGTGCCAGCAGTGAATCTTCCCGAGTTACAGGGAGGGGCGGCTACACCTTC.